These 20 T cell receptor beta chains were sequenced from one sample in a study of immune characterization of retroperitoneal liposarcoma (dated 2019 in TCRdb). Libraries were constructed by PCR. For sequencing, a NextSeq 500 was employed. TCRdb itself trimmed the public reads at Q25 with fastp, ran MiXCR and retained productive beta chains. Rows merge per CDR3 protein into single entries with the most common DNA and genes. The sample table contains about 7,600 distinct CDR3 sequences; only one count was recorded for under 50% of them. The ten largest clones take up more than 13% of the sample. Sequences were obtained from tumor tissue. These receptors came from a male donor with retroperitoneal liposarcoma.

The V and J genes are TRBV10-2 and TRBJ2-6, with 8 bases lining up with TRBD1. Germline loops: CDR1 WSHSY, CDR2 SAAADI. The ends lost 2 bases at V and 1 base at J; junction bases unmatched: 4. The CDR3 has 17 amino acids. DNA of the CDR3: TGCGCCAGCAGTGAGGGCAGGGGGCGGTCTGGGGCCAACGTCCTGACTTTC. It is translated as CASSEGRGRSGANVLTF.

This chain uses TRBV27 with TRBJ2-1; 11 bases agree with TRBD2. The DNA matches TRBJ2-7 better at its end, which makes the J call doubtful. The CDR3 runs to 14 residues. Looked up from germline, CDR1 is MNHEY and CDR2 is SMNVEV (reference sequence). CDR3 region: CASTELAGVTGQYF. The CDR3 DNA sequence: TGTGCCAGCACCGAACTAGCGGGAGTAACGGGGCAGTACTTC.

In the case of this clonotype: The conserved final phenylalanine or tryptophan is absent from the CDR3, which likely points to a read error. J is TRBJ2-1 and V is TRBV11-2; D perhaps matches TRBD2 (6 bases). The end of the DNA aligns better with TRBJ2-5, so the J call may be wrong. Per the germline V gene, CDR1 is SGHAT and CDR2 is FQNNGV. The CDR3 sequence is 15 residues long. The chain's CDR3 is CASSLGAGPQETQYL. The CDR3 nucleotides are TGTGCCAGCAGCTTAGGTGCGGGGCCACAAGAGACCCAGTACTTA.

In its sample, this clonotype ranks as medium-sized (0.01 to 0.1%). V usage is TRBV7-6 and J usage is TRBJ2-7; the D is unclear. Germline V CDR1 and CDR2: SGHVS, FNYEAQ. V lost 3 bases and J lost 2, with 11 bases in between. The CDR3 contains 14 residues. DNA for the CDR3: TGTGCCAGCAGCTTCGGATTTCCCGCCTACGAGCAGTACTTC. Its translation is CASSFGFPAYEQYF.

This chain's CDR3 is CASGSGGPLEQYF. The CDR3 bases are TGTGCTAGTGGTTCGGGGGGGCCCCTCGAGCAGTACTTC. This chain links TRBV12-5 with TRBJ2-4, with TRBD2 identical over 8 bases. With the DNA end fitting TRBJ2-7 better, the J assignment may be wrong. Looked up from germline, CDR1 is LGHNT and CDR2 is FRNRAP. The CDR3 loop spans 13 amino acids.

The chain employs TRBV27 and TRBJ2-5; 9 positions match TRBD2. The DNA end is more similar to TRBJ2-1, so the J call may be wrong. CDR1 is MNHEY and CDR2 is SMNVEV in the germline V gene (reference sequence). This CDR3 contains 15 residues. Here the CDR3 DNA reads TGTGCCAGCAGTTTTGCTAGCGGGGTTTACAATGAGCAGTTCTTC. Translation gives CASSFASGVYNEQFF.

This clonotype is labeled as medium-sized. The rearrangement links TRBV6-1 to TRBJ2-5; D may be TRBD1 (5 bases). The assigned J gene may be wrong: the sequence end matches TRBJ2-7 better. CDR1 is MNHNS, CDR2 SASEGT, per germline. The CDR3 runs 12 residues. The CDR3 sequence is CASSEVGDEQYF. The CDR3 DNA sequence: TGTGCCAGCAGTGAAGTAGGGGACGAGCAGTACTTC.

This clonotype appeared a few times. V and J are TRBV6-1 and TRBJ2-3; TRBD2 matches 14 bases. The trim removed 0 bases at V and 0 bases at J, leaving 2 bases unmatched. The CDR3 is made up of 18 amino acids. Germline V lookup: CDR1 MNHNS, CDR2 SASEGT. The CDR3 sequence is CASSEAGLAGASTDTQYF. The CDR3 DNA reads TGTGCCAGCAGTGAAGCGGGACTAGCGGGAGCGAGCACAGATACGCAGTATTTT.

V gene TRBV12-5 combines with J gene TRBJ2-1; no clear D gene. V was trimmed by 6 bases and J by 7 bases, leaving 10 bases between them. The length of the CDR3 is 12 residues. In germline, CDR1 is LGHNT, CDR2 FRNRAP. DNA for the CDR3: TGTGCTAGTGGCAGAATCCCAAATGAGCAGTTCTTC. Translation: CASGRIPNEQFF.

The rearrangement uses TRBV7-6 and TRBJ1-2; a weak D match, TRBD1 (5 bases). Trimming took 5 bases from V and 6 from J, leaving 19 bases between them. Per germline, CDR1 SGHVS and CDR2 FNYEAQ. This CDR3 contains 15 residues. This CDR3 reads CASSASPRQGDGYTF. The CDR3 DNA reads as TGTGCCAGCAGCGCCAGTCCCAGGCAGGGTGATGGCTACACCTTC.

This clonotype has more than one count but fewer than ten. This chain connects TRBV7-9 to TRBJ2-1, with D unclear. The germline CDR1 and CDR2 sequences are SEHNR and FQNEAQ (reference sequence). The CDR3 contains 15 residues. V gave up 3 bases and J gave up 10 bases, with 19 bases separating them. The CDR3 here is CASSFPGYSTYEQFF. Here the CDR3 DNA reads TGTGCCAGCAGCTTCCCGGGTTACAGTACCTACGAGCAGTTCTTC.

Note on this clonotype: This may stem from a read error, because a much larger clone lies one nucleotide away. The genes are TRBV12-3 or TRBV12-4 and TRBJ2-3; the D call may be TRBD1 or TRBD2 (5 bases each). The CDR3 totals 15 residues. The V end was cut by 1 base, the J end by 14 bases, with 22 bases between. CDR3 amino acids: CASSLVGVQAGELYF. DNA of the CDR3: TGTGCCAGCAGTTTAGTAGGGGTACAGGCCGGGGAGCTGTATTTT.

The V call is TRBV7-2, the J call TRBJ2-1; D remains ambiguous. The last part of the DNA fits TRBJ2-7 better; the J call may be wrong. The CDR3 loop spans 13 amino acids. CDR1 is SGHTA, CDR2 FQGNSA, per germline. The CDR3, as DNA: TGTGCCAGCAGCTTATGCCCTCTGTTCGAGCAGTACTTC. This sequence encodes CASSLCPLFEQYF.

This sequence joins TRBV11-1 and TRBJ2-1, with D perhaps matching TRBD2 (6 bases). CDR1 SGHAT and CDR2 FQDESV come from the germline V gene (reference sequence). Trimming took off 1 base at V and 0 bases at J, with 10 bases between the two ends. The length of the CDR3 is 16 residues. CDR3 amino acids: CASSLGLVSSYNEQFF. CDR3 DNA sequence: TGTGCCAGCAGCTTAGGACTAGTAAGCTCCTACAATGAGCAGTTCTTC.

The J gene is TRBJ2-1, the V gene TRBV6-5; TRBD2 agrees at 12 bases. Trimming took 8 bases from V and 7 from J; bases not matched to a gene: 3. Germline values: CDR1 MNHEY, CDR2 SVGAGI. This CDR3 is 13 amino acids long. CDR3 in amino acids: CASRLAGVNEQFF. The CDR3 coding sequence is TGTGCCAGCCGACTAGCGGGAGTGAATGAGCAGTTCTTC.

V is TRBV25-1 and J is TRBJ2-2; unclear D gene. There are 13 residues in the CDR3. Germline CDR1 MGHDK, CDR2 SYGVNS. The V gene lost 3 bases and the J gene lost 2 bases, with 4 bases spanning the gap. CDR3 bases: TGTGCCAGCAGTGACGGCAACACCGGGGAGCTGTTTTTT. Translation gives CASSDGNTGELFF.

This clonotype is classed as medium-sized (0.01 to 0.1%). CDR3 nucleotide sequence: TGTGCCAGCAGACTAGCGGGAGTGAGTGATGAGCAGTTCTTC. It is translated as CASRLAGVSDEQFF. The gene calls are TRBV12-3 or TRBV12-4 and TRBJ2-1, with 11 bases lining up with TRBD2. This CDR3 has 14 amino acids. V shed 6 bases and J 8 bases; nucleotides not matched to a gene: 6.

This chain joins TRBV6-5 and TRBJ2-5; D possibly corresponds to TRBD1 (5 bases). Trimming removed 5 bases from V and 5 bases from J, with 12 bases in between. The CDR3 length is 13 residues. Looked up from germline, CDR1 is MNHEY and CDR2 is SVGAGI. CDR3 nucleotides: TGTGCCAGCAGTGACAGTCACTTCGAGACCCAGTACTTC. Its translation: CASSDSHFETQYF.

The chain uses TRBV6-8 and TRBJ2-5; no clear D. With the DNA end fitting TRBJ2-7 better, the J assignment may be wrong. Germline CDR1 and CDR2: MNHGY and SAAAGT. The CDR3 sequence is 10 residues long. The CDR3 here is CASNSYEQYF. The CDR3 DNA reads TGTGCCAGCAATAGTTACGAGCAGTACTTC.

CDR3: CASSYQVTLKGETQYF. The CDR3 nucleotides are TGTGCCAGCAGTTACCAGGTGACCCTTAAGGGAGAGACCCAGTACTTC. The gene calls are TRBV6-5 and TRBJ2-5; no clear D gene. Trimming took 2 bases from V and 4 from J, leaving 17 bases between them. CDR3 length: 16 amino acids. The germline V gene has CDR1 MNHEY and CDR2 SVGAGI.